A single sample is the source of the 30 T cell receptor beta chains below, sequenced in a study of response to subunit inactivated influenza vaccine. Each CDR3 protein gets one entry after TCRdb re-called the RT-PCR reads with MiXCR. The sample records hundreds of thousands of distinct CDR3 sequences, approximately 15% being singletons. The starting material was CD4+ T cells sorted from PBMCs, obtained 23 to 25 months after vaccination. The receptor set was obtained from a man between 50 and 75 years old who received an inactivated influenza vaccine.

This rearrangement joins TRBV7-3 to TRBJ2-1; 7 nucleotides match TRBD2. The CDR3 totals 14 residues. From germline, CDR1 is SGHTA and CDR2 FQGTGA. The junction had 6 bases not matched to a gene; V was cut back by 5 bases and J by 5 bases. This chain's CDR3 is CASSRLAGNNEQFF. CDR3 nucleotide sequence: TGTGCCAGCAGCCGTTTAGCGGGCAACAATGAGCAGTTCTTC.

In DNA, the CDR3 is TGCAGTGCTGCAAAACCGGGTTCGAACACCGGGGAGCTGTTTTTT. Protein product: CSAAKPGSNTGELFF. This chain connects TRBV20-1 to TRBJ2-2; D gene unclear. The germline V gene encodes CDR1 DFQATT and CDR2 SNEGSKA (reference sequence). V was shortened by 5 bases and J by 0 bases, with 13 bases between the two germline ends. The CDR3 extends over 15 amino acids.

This clonotype was seen at least ten times. This chain links TRBV6-1 with TRBJ1-4; D gene unclear. The V end was cut by 0 bases, the J end by 4 bases, with 12 bases between. Germline V gives CDR1 MNHNS, CDR2 SASEGT. The CDR3 is 16 residues long. Written as DNA, the CDR3 is TGTGCCAGCAGTGAAGCTGAGGGATTGATTAATGAAAAACTGTTTTTT. Its protein product is CASSEAEGLINEKLFF.

This sequence joins TRBV5-6 and TRBJ1-2, with a possible D match to TRBD1 (6 bases). Looked up from germline, CDR1 is SGHDT and CDR2 is YYEEEE. The V end lost 5 bases, the J end lost 4 bases, and 15 bases lay between the germline ends. This CDR3 has 14 residues. The CDR3 DNA sequence: TGTGCCAGCAGAGTGGCAGGGGACGGCTATGGCTACACCTTC. Translation: CASRVAGDGYGYTF.

This clonotype has a handful of counts. The gene calls are TRBV4-1 and TRBJ2-5, with TRBD2 matching over 12 bases. This CDR3 comprises 16 residues. The germline V gene encodes CDR1 MGHRA and CDR2 YSYEKL. After removal of 7 bases from V and 5 bases from J, the junction contained 11 bases not matched to a gene. The CDR3 region is CASTPRLAGAWETQYF. In DNA, the CDR3 is TGCGCCAGCACCCCTCGACTAGCGGGGGCATGGGAGACCCAGTACTTC.

The chain couples TRBV11-2 to TRBJ2-1, with no clear D. This CDR3 contains 15 residues. V was pared by 0 bases and J by 0 bases, with 6 bases between. Germline V lookup: CDR1 SGHAT, CDR2 FQNNGV. CDR3 amino acids: CASSLDWISYNEQFF. CDR3 in DNA: TGTGCCAGCAGCTTAGATTGGATCTCCTACAATGAGCAGTTCTTC. Based on the CDR3 plus reference TRBV11-2 and TRBJ2-1, the full variable domain is EAGVAQSPRYKIIEKRQSVAFWCNPISGHATLYWYQQILGQGPKLLIQFQNNGVVDDSQLPKDRFSAERLKGVDSTLKIQPAKLEDSAVYLCASSLDWISYNEQFFGPGTRLTVL.

This clonotype appeared a few times. This rearrangement joins TRBV4-1 to TRBJ1-4; 7 nucleotides line up with TRBD1. V dropped 0 bases and J dropped 0; count of bases not matched to a gene: 1. This CDR3 contains 16 residues. Germline CDR1 reads MGHRA; CDR2 reads YSYEKL. CDR3 residues: CASSQDTGATNEKLFF. Written as DNA, the CDR3 is TGCGCCAGCAGCCAAGATACAGGGGCAACTAATGAAAAACTGTTTTTT.

The rearrangement joins TRBV20-1 to TRBJ2-3; perhaps TRBD2 as D (6 bases). The CDR3 is 13 amino acids. Deletions cut 3 bases from V and 4 bases from J, with 11 bases between. The V gene's germline CDR1 is DFQATT and CDR2 SNEGSKA (reference sequence). CDR3 DNA: TGCAGTGCTAGGGGGGACTTGTCAGATACGCAGTATTTT. This codes for CSARGDLSDTQYF.

This clonotype has only a few counts. The chain is built from TRBV5-1 and TRBJ2-7, with D hard to call. The germline V and J ends were trimmed by 6 bases and 1 base, with 11 bases remaining between them. This CDR3 has 13 amino acids. CDR1 is SGHRS and CDR2 is YFSETQ in the germline V gene. The CDR3 DNA sequence: TGCGCCAGCACTGAAACAAATTCCTACGAGCAGTACTTC. It encodes CASTETNSYEQYF. Based on the CDR3 plus reference TRBV5-1 and TRBJ2-7, the full variable domain is KAGVTQTPRYLIKTRGQQVTLSCSPISGHRSVSWYQQTPGQGLQFLFEYFSETQRNKGNFPGRFSGRQFSNSRSEMNVSTLELGDSALYLCASTETNSYEQYFGPGTRLTVT.

This clonotype was picked up a small number of times. The chain employs TRBV29-1 and TRBJ2-3; no reliable D call. The CDR3 has 13 residues. The germline V and J ends were trimmed by 3 bases and 0 bases, with 7 bases remaining between them. Germline V gives CDR1 SQVTM, CDR2 ANQGSEA. The CDR3 DNA follows: TGCAGCGTTGACCTACAGAGCACAGATACGCAGTATTTT. This gives the protein CSVDLQSTDTQYF.

The chain uses TRBV7-8 and TRBJ2-7; D possibly corresponds to TRBD2 (6 bases). Trimming took 2 bases from V and 4 from J, leaving 18 bases between them. The germline gives CDR1 SGHVS, CDR2 FQNEAQ. The CDR3 is made up of 16 amino acids. The CDR3 sequence: CASSLRLGGRRYEQYF. The CDR3 bases are TGTGCCAGCAGCTTACGGTTGGGGGGAAGAAGATACGAGCAGTACTTC.

Comments on this clonotype: A read error may account for a junction end that differs from germline. This chain links TRBV20-1 with TRBJ2-3; 10 bases agree with TRBD2. Looked up from germline, CDR1 is DFQATT and CDR2 is SNEGSKA (reference sequence). The CDR3 is 16 residues long. This chain's CDR3 is CCARGGLAGAGDTQYF. In DNA form, the CDR3 reads TGCTGTGCCAGGGGAGGGCTAGCGGGAGCCGGGGATACGCAGTATTTT.

In the case of this clonotype: Compared with germline, one end of the junction differs, possibly owing to a read error. The rearrangement uses TRBV11-2 and TRBJ2-1, with a weak D call TRBD2 (8 bases). The CDR3 has 13 residues. Germline-derived CDR1 and CDR2 are SGHAT and FQNNGV. For the CDR3, the DNA is TGTGCCAGCAGCTTAGAAGGGGGCGGCCTAGCGGGCTTC. It yields the protein CASSLEGGGLAGF. Full variable domain (outside the CDR3, taken from reference TRBV11-2 and TRBJ2-1): EAGVAQSPRYKIIEKRQSVAFWCNPISGHATLYWYQQILGQGPKLLIQFQNNGVVDDSQLPKDRFSAERLKGVDSTLKIQPAKLEDSAVYLCASSLEGGGLAGFGPGTRLTVL.

V usage is TRBV24-1 and J usage is TRBJ2-1, with 9 bases that match TRBD2. The trim removed 10 bases at V and 8 bases at J, leaving 14 bases unmatched. Germline V lookup: CDR1 KGHDR, CDR2 SFDVKD. The CDR3 length is 15 residues. The CDR3 protein is CATGTGTSYRDEQFF. Written as DNA, the CDR3 is TGTGCCACTGGAACCGGGACTAGCTACCGGGATGAGCAGTTCTTC.

The rearrangement links TRBV5-1 to TRBJ2-6; D is unresolved. The CDR3 loop spans 14 amino acids. The germline V gene encodes CDR1 SGHRS and CDR2 YFSETQ. V lost 0 bases to trimming and J lost 12 bases, with 13 bases between them. Here the CDR3 DNA reads TGCGCCAGCAGCTTGGGTCGTACATCTGCCGTCCTGACTTTC. Translation gives CASSLGRTSAVLTF.

The DNA of the CDR3 is TGTGCCAGCTCACGTCATACAGGAGATACGCAGTATTTT. Amino acid sequence: CASSRHTGDTQYF. The chain carries TRBV18 and TRBJ2-3; a possible D gene is TRBD1 (5 bases). Germline-derived CDR1 and CDR2 are KGHSH and LQKENI. CDR3 length: 13 amino acids. Trimming pared 4 bases from V and 5 bases from J, leaving 10 bases between.

This clonotype was counted a few times. The chain recombines TRBV20-1 with TRBJ1-5; no firm D call. V lost 4 bases, J lost 5 bases, and 3 bases lay in between. The CDR3 covers 10 residues. Germline CDR1 reads DFQATT; CDR2 reads SNEGSKA (reference sequence). CDR3 region: CSANDQPQHF. CDR3 DNA: TGCAGTGCTAACGATCAGCCCCAGCATTTT.

J is TRBJ2-7 and V is TRBV6-5, with a possible D match to TRBD2 (6 bases). The V gene lost 1 base and the J gene lost 3 bases, with 13 bases spanning the gap. The CDR3 loop spans 15 amino acids. CDR1 is MNHEY and CDR2 is SVGAGI in the germline V gene. This chain's CDR3 is CASSYLRDSLYEQYF. The DNA of the CDR3 is TGTGCCAGCAGTTACTTGCGGGACTCCCTCTACGAGCAGTACTTC.

This clonotype came up a few times. A much bigger clone sits one base away, suggesting this may be a read error. This chain joins TRBV7-2 and TRBJ2-1; D not certain. V was trimmed by 7 bases and J by 0 bases, leaving 4 bases between them. The CDR3 covers 12 residues. From germline, CDR1 is SGHTA and CDR2 FQGNSA. For the CDR3, the DNA is TGTGCCAGCACCCGCTCCTACAATGAGCAGTTCTTC. Protein: CASTRSYNEQFF. The full variable domain, with the rest looked up from reference TRBV7-2 and TRBJ2-1, is GAGVSQSPSNKVTEKGKDVELRCDPISGHTALYWYRQSLGQGLEFLIYFQGNSAPDKSGLPSDRFSAERTGGSVSTLTIQRTQQEDSAVYLCASTRSYNEQFFGPGTRLTVL.

This sequence joins TRBV20-1 and TRBJ2-5; unclear D gene. The CDR3 consists of 14 residues. Germline CDR1 is DFQATT and CDR2 is SNEGSKA (reference sequence). Trimming shortened V by 5 bases and J by 4 bases, and 17 bases separated the two germline ends. This CDR3 reads CSAEQSPRRETQYF. Here the CDR3 DNA reads TGCAGTGCTGAACAGAGTCCTCGGCGAGAGACCCAGTACTTC.

This clonotype was counted at least ten times. The chain joins TRBV24-1 to TRBJ2-3; a weak D match, TRBD2 (6 bases). The germline CDR1 and CDR2 sequences are KGHDR and SFDVKD. V was clipped by 5 bases and J by 2 bases, with 16 bases between them. CDR3 length: 16 amino acids. Here the CDR3 reads CATSGGRTGATDTQYF. In DNA, the CDR3 is TGTGCCACCAGTGGTGGAAGGACGGGAGCCACAGATACGCAGTATTTT.

This sequence joins TRBV4-2 and TRBJ2-3; D may match TRBD1 or TRBD2 (5 bases each). The V end was cut by 4 bases, the J end by 0 bases, with 11 bases between. Per germline, CDR1 LGHNA and CDR2 YNFKEQ. The CDR3 is 15 residues long. The CDR3 DNA reads as TGTGCCAGCAGCCGGGGGTCAGCTAGCACAGATACGCAGTATTTT. Amino acids: CASSRGSASTDTQYF.

This clonotype was observed a few times. The chain has TRBV28 and TRBJ2-2; TRBD1 matches at 8 bases. The CDR3 has 20 amino acids. Germline-derived CDR1 and CDR2 are MDHEN and SYDVKM. The V gene end was trimmed by 5 bases and the J gene end by 7 bases; junction bases not matched to a gene: 24. The CDR3 here is CASSPNRGWLTHQGYGELFF. For the CDR3, the DNA is TGTGCCAGCAGTCCAAACAGGGGGTGGCTTACCCATCAAGGATACGGGGAGCTGTTTTTT. Full variable domain (rest looked up from reference TRBV28 and TRBJ2-2): DVKVTQSSRYLVKRTGEKVFLECVQDMDHENMFWYRQDPGLGLRLIYFSYDVKMKEKGDIPEGYSVSREKKERFSLILESASTNQTSMYLCASSPNRGWLTHQGYGELFFGEGSRLTVL.

The CDR3 DNA sequence: TGCAGTGCTAGAGCTTTTCTCACTGAAGCTTTCTTT. It specifies CSARAFLTEAFF. This rearrangement joins TRBV20-1 to TRBJ1-1, with no clear D. Trimming removed 1 base at V and 4 bases at J, with 7 bases between. The length of the CDR3 is 12 residues. Germline assignment: CDR1 DFQATT and CDR2 SNEGSKA (reference sequence).

J is TRBJ2-5 and V is TRBV24-1; 15 nucleotides line up with TRBD2. After removal of 3 bases from V and 5 bases from J, the junction contained 3 bases not matched to a gene. Germline lookup yields CDR1 KGHDR and CDR2 SFDVKD. CDR3 length equals 16 residues. The CDR3 reads CATSDGGLAGGETQYF. CDR3 DNA: TGTGCCACCAGTGATGGTGGACTAGCGGGAGGGGAGACCCAGTACTTC.

The chain joins TRBV7-2 to TRBJ1-1; weak D call: TRBD1 (5 bases). The V end lost 4 bases, the J end lost 4 bases, and 13 bases lay between the germline ends. The CDR3 sequence is 14 residues long. The germline gives CDR1 SGHTA, CDR2 FQGNSA. CDR3 protein: CASSSDVGGTEAFF. As DNA, the CDR3 is TGTGCCAGCAGCTCAGACGTTGGGGGCACTGAAGCTTTCTTT.

In this sample, this clonotype turned up many times. The rearrangement joins TRBV7-2 to TRBJ2-6; TRBD1 matches 8 bases. Germline CDR1 and CDR2: SGHTA and FQGNSA. V trimming: 5 bases; J trimming: 0 bases; junction bases outside the gene matches: 6. CDR3 length: 17 amino acids. The CDR3 nucleotides read TGTGCCAGCAGCGAAAGACAGGGGCGCTCTGGGGCCAACGTCCTGACTTTC. Its translation is CASSERQGRSGANVLTF.

The genes are TRBV12-3 or TRBV12-4 and TRBJ2-3; 9 positions match TRBD2. The CDR3 sequence is 16 residues long. The junction had 8 bases not matched to a gene; V was cut back by 1 base and J by 6 bases. The CDR3 DNA is TGTGCCAGCAGTTTAGTAGCGGGGGCCAGACGCGATACGCAGTATTTT. Translating gives CASSLVAGARRDTQYF.

This clonotype occurred a few times. The chain employs TRBV29-1 and TRBJ2-1; TRBD2 aligns across 8 bases. With 0 bases clipped from V and 0 bases from J, the junction kept 4 bases outside the gene matches. The V gene's germline CDR1 is SQVTM and CDR2 ANQGSEA. This CDR3 has 16 residues. The DNA of the CDR3 is TGCAGCGTTGAAGAGTACAGCGGGAGCTCCTACAATGAGCAGTTCTTC. Translated, it gives CSVEEYSGSSYNEQFF.

This rearrangement joins TRBV7-6 to TRBJ2-1, with 7 positions matching TRBD2. Germline trimming cut 5 bases from V and 2 bases from J; bases unmatched to any gene: 6. The CDR3 has 15 amino acids. CDR1 and CDR2 from the germline V gene are SGHVS and FNYEAQ. CDR3 sequence: CASSTRLAAYNEQFF. In DNA, the CDR3 is TGTGCCAGCAGCACCCGACTAGCTGCCTACAATGAGCAGTTCTTC.